This is a list of T cell receptor beta chains from one sample in a study of cytomegalovirus exposure and HLA in healthy donors. Measured with immunoSEQ multiplex PCR; TCRdb has only the in-frame clones, and not every one. The sample has over 150,000 clones; roughly 80% are singletons. Source material: PBMCs. The receptors derive from a woman aged 45-65 years in good health and CMV-seropositive. CDR3s leave out the opening cysteine and the closing phenylalanine or tryptophan. Each record gives: clone size, V gene, J gene, CDR3 protein. Rows may omit the clone size; those that give it use once, few, many or a size class.

>NA|TRBV18|TRBJ2-7
ASSGEGTVPYEQY
>NA|TRBV13|TRBJ2-7
ASSDSTGLDEQY
>NA|TRBV11-3|TRBJ1-1
ASSLEGGEAF
>NA|TRBV5-1|TRBJ1-1
ASSLATGKMNTEAF
>NA|TRBV5-4|TRBJ1-1
ASSFGVESETEAF
>NA|TRBV7-2|TRBJ1-6
ASSLGPRGNSPLH
>NA|TRBV27|TRBJ2-5
ASSPGTGVQETQY
>few|TRBV11-2|NA
ASSLERGDAYEQY
>once|TRBV27|TRBJ2-6
ASQWSGANVLT
>NA|TRBV9|NA
ASSAGQSSSYEQY
>NA|TRBV5-1|TRBJ2-3
ASSLLAGTRTDTQY
>NA|TRBV19|TRBJ1-1
ASSAGQGQWNTEAF
>NA|TRBV27|TRBJ2-6
ASSFSGTGASGANVLT
>NA|TRBV27|TRBJ2-7
ASSPGQRGSYEQY
>NA|TRBV7-3|TRBJ2-2
ASSLTREGELF